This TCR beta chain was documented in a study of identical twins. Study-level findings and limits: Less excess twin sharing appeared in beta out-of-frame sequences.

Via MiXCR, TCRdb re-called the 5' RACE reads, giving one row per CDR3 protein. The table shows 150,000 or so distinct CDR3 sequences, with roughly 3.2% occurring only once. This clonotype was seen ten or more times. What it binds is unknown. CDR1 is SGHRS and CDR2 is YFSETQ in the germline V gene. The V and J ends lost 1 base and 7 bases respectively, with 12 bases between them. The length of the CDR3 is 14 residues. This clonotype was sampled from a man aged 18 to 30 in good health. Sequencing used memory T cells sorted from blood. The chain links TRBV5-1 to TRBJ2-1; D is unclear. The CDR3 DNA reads TGCGCCAGCAGCTTGTCTACGGATACTAATGAGCAGTTCTTC. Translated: CASSLSTDTNEQFF.